A single sample is the source of the 25 T cell receptor beta chains below, sequenced in a study of T cells after yellow fever vaccination. In TCRdb, the 5' RACE reads were re-called with MiXCR into one record per CDR3 protein. The data show roughly 350,000 distinct CDR3 sequences, with approximately 4% seen just once and about 22% held by the top ten. This specimen consisted of PBMCs, obtained 5 days after the yellow fever booster vaccination. Every receptor here comes from a man aged 18 to 35 who received the YFV17D yellow fever vaccine.

This clonotype was counted ten times or more. The chain employs TRBV5-1 and TRBJ2-2, with 14 bases aligning to TRBD2. CDR3 length equals 17 residues. Germline CDR1 is SGHRS and CDR2 is YFSETQ. J lost 4 bases, V lost 4 bases, and 6 bases had no gene match. The CDR3 bases are TGCGCCAGCAGCACCGGACTAGCGGGGGGCGTCACCGGGGAGCTGTTTTTT. Protein product: CASSTGLAGGVTGELFF.

In nucleotides, the CDR3 is TGTGCCAGTACCCCGGGACCCTACTACGAGCAGTACTTC. This translates into CASTPGPYYEQYF. The V and J genes are TRBV7-2 and TRBJ2-7; D tentatively reads TRBD1 or TRBD2 (5 bases each). The CDR3 sequence is 13 residues long. The V end lost 9 bases, the J end lost 3 bases, and 15 bases lay between the germline ends. The germline gives CDR1 SGHTA, CDR2 FQGNSA.

This clonotype has ten or more counts. V usage is TRBV10-3 and J usage is TRBJ2-1; 9 bases agree with TRBD2. The CDR3 is 14 residues long. Germline lookup yields CDR1 ENHRY and CDR2 SYGVKD. The ends lost 11 bases at V and 13 bases at J; junction bases unmatched: 18. The CDR3 sequence: CALSSAGGPAPQFF. CDR3 nucleotides: TGTGCCCTAAGTTCGGCGGGGGGGCCCGCCCCACAGTTCTTC.

The chain uses TRBV7-9 and TRBJ2-1; tentative D call: TRBD2 (6 bases). Between the trimmed V and J ends, which lost 5 bases and 5 bases, there was a span of 22 bases. CDR1 and CDR2 (germline): SEHNR, FQNEAQ (reference sequence). The CDR3 extends over 17 amino acids. CDR3 sequence (DNA): TGTGCCAGCAGCCGTAGGGGAGGCGGGGCGTTGGACAATGAGCAGTTCTTC. Translation gives CASSRRGGGALDNEQFF.

This clonotype was observed at least ten times. V is TRBV7-3 and J is TRBJ1-1; no clear D gene. The CDR3 loop spans 14 amino acids. Trimming left V 5 bases short and J 0 bases short, with 10 bases between. CDR1 and CDR2 (germline): SGHTA, FQGTGA. This chain's CDR3 is CASSLDGMNTEAFF. DNA for the CDR3: TGTGCCAGCAGCCTTGACGGTATGAACACTGAAGCTTTCTTT.

This chain connects TRBV30 to TRBJ2-7; 11 bases match TRBD1. V was pared by 3 bases and J by 3 bases, with 7 bases of the junction left unmatched. Germline V gene data show CDR1 as GTSNPN and CDR2 as SVGIG (reference sequence). The CDR3 length is 15 residues. As DNA, the CDR3 is TGTGCCTGGAGGTCCCGCGGGACAGGGGGCTACGAGCAGTACTTC. As protein: CAWRSRGTGGYEQYF. The full variable domain, completed using reference TRBV30 and TRBJ2-7, is SQTIHQWPATLVQPVGSPLSLECTVEGTSNPNLYWYRQAAGRGLQLLFYSVGIGQISSEVPQNLSASRPQDRQFILSSKKLLLSDSGFYLCAWRSRGTGGYEQYFGPGTRLTVT.

The V and J genes are TRBV18 and TRBJ2-5; TRBD1 matches at 8 bases. V shed 1 base, J shed 3 bases, and the junction held 1 base outside the gene matches. Germline V gene data show CDR1 as KGHSH and CDR2 as LQKENI. There are 14 residues in the CDR3. The CDR3 spells CASSPLQGEETQYF. The DNA for the CDR3 is TGTGCCAGCTCACCACTACAGGGGGAAGAGACCCAGTACTTC.

V is TRBV5-1 and J is TRBJ2-3; 13 nucleotides align to TRBD2. Germline V gene sequence: CDR1 SGHRS, CDR2 YFSETQ. The J segment lost 5 bases and the V segment lost 4 bases, leaving 7 bases of the junction unmatched. This CDR3 contains 16 residues. The CDR3 loop reads CASSLPGLAGVDTQYF. In nucleotides, the CDR3 is TGCGCCAGCAGCCTCCCAGGACTAGCGGGGGTAGATACGCAGTATTTT.

Many counts were recorded for this clonotype. The chain has TRBV29-1 and TRBJ2-3; 15 bases are a match to TRBD2. The CDR3 consists of 17 residues. V dropped 1 base and J dropped 3; count of bases not matched to a gene: 5. Per germline, CDR1 SQVTM and CDR2 ANQGSEA. CDR3 in DNA: TGCAGCGTTGAAGCTTGGACTAGCGGGGGGGCAACAGATACGCAGTATTTT. Translating gives CSVEAWTSGGATDTQYF.

This clonotype was found a few times. The chain couples TRBV5-1 to TRBJ2-3; D may be TRBD2 (6 bases). V was clipped by 2 bases and J by 5 bases, with 12 bases between them. Germline CDR1 is SGHRS and CDR2 is YFSETQ. This CDR3 has 14 amino acids. CDR3 DNA: TGCGCCAGCAGCTTTGGGGACTCTCTAGATACGCAGTATTTT. As protein: CASSFGDSLDTQYF.

The CDR3 loop reads CSAMGPTGKGYTF. For the CDR3, the DNA is TGCAGTGCCATGGGACCGACAGGGAAGGGCTACACCTTC. The rearrangement links TRBV20-1 to TRBJ1-2; 7 nucleotides agree with TRBD1. Germline V gene data show CDR1 as DFQATT and CDR2 as SNEGSKA (reference sequence). This CDR3 comprises 13 residues. The trim removed 6 bases at V and 8 bases at J, leaving 12 bases unmatched.

The genes are TRBV12-3 or TRBV12-4 and TRBJ2-1; the match to TRBD2 covers 11 bases. The CDR3 covers 14 residues. The junction had 4 bases not matched to a gene; V was cut back by 6 bases and J by 6 bases. CDR3 region: CASRSGTSGNEQFF. CDR3 coding DNA: TGTGCCAGCAGATCCGGGACTAGCGGCAATGAGCAGTTCTTC.

This clonotype was observed at least ten times. The V gene is TRBV5-1, the J gene TRBJ2-1, with 7 positions matching TRBD2. Germline-derived CDR1 and CDR2 are SGHRS and YFSETQ. The CDR3 has 16 amino acids. The J segment lost 2 bases and the V segment lost 4 bases, leaving 9 bases of the junction unmatched. CDR3 nucleotide sequence: TGCGCCAGCAGCCCCGCGGGGGTAGGGCCCTACAATGAGCAGTTCTTC. Translating gives CASSPAGVGPYNEQFF.

This clonotype has ten or more counts. The CDR3 is CASSLGREEGQPQHF. The DNA for the CDR3 is TGCGCCAGCAGCTTGGGCAGGGAGGAGGGACAGCCCCAGCATTTT. The chain joins TRBV4-1 to TRBJ1-5, with D tentatively TRBD1 (5 bases). CDR1 and CDR2 (germline): MGHRA, YSYEKL. Trimming cost V 5 bases and J 7 bases, with 18 bases left between them. CDR3 size: 15 residues.

This clonotype was counted between two and nine times. The J gene is TRBJ1-1, the V gene TRBV7-6, with 7 bases that match TRBD1. V shed 3 bases and J 8 bases; nucleotides not matched to a gene: 9. This CDR3 comprises 14 residues. Germline CDR1 is SGHVS and CDR2 is FNYEAQ. CDR3 amino acids: CASSLVGTAFEAFF. The DNA for the CDR3 is TGTGCCAGCAGCTTGGTGGGGACAGCCTTCGAAGCTTTCTTT.

In this sample, this clonotype turned up a few times. This chain joins TRBV29-1 and TRBJ2-5; D may be TRBD1 (5 bases). Trimming took off 3 bases at V and 2 bases at J, with 7 bases between the two ends. CDR3 length: 12 amino acids. Germline V gene sequence: CDR1 SQVTM, CDR2 ANQGSEA. The CDR3, as DNA: TGCAGCGTTGAGGACATACAAGAGACCCAGTACTTC. This translates into CSVEDIQETQYF.

In this sample, this clonotype turned up many times. CDR3 nucleotide sequence: TGCAGACCCTGCGCCTCTGGGGCCAACGTCCTGACTTTC. It translates to CRPCASGANVLTF. The chain joins TRBV29-1 to TRBJ2-6, with D hard to call. Germline-derived CDR1 and CDR2 are SQVTM and ANQGSEA. The CDR3 has 13 residues.

This clonotype came up a few times. The V and J genes are TRBV20-1 and TRBJ1-5; D perhaps matches TRBD1 (5 bases). Germline loops: CDR1 DFQATT, CDR2 SNEGSKA (reference sequence). This CDR3 has 16 amino acids. Trimming left V 1 base short and J 0 bases short, with 13 bases between. CDR3 nucleotide sequence: TGCAGTGCTAGAGGGGGACCTCGTTATAGCAATCAGCCCCAGCATTTT. This encodes CSARGGPRYSNQPQHF.

This clonotype appeared a few times. The chain employs TRBV12-3 or TRBV12-4 and TRBJ2-5, with D unresolved. The ends were cut back, 6 bases at V and 1 base at J, with 9 bases in the middle. CDR3 length: 13 amino acids. The CDR3 sequence is CASSQHIQETQYF. CDR3 bases: TGTGCCAGCAGCCAGCATATCCAAGAGACCCAGTACTTC.

This clonotype was counted ten times or more. The chain is built from TRBV5-6 and TRBJ2-1, with no clear D. The germline V gene has CDR1 SGHDT and CDR2 YYEEEE. Trimming pared 4 bases from V and 4 bases from J, leaving 9 bases between. This CDR3 is 13 amino acids long. CDR3 in DNA: TGTGCCAGCAGCCCGACGGAGTACAATGAGCAGTTCTTC. Its protein is CASSPTEYNEQFF.

This rearrangement joins TRBV6-5 to TRBJ1-3; no clear D gene. Germline CDR1 reads MNHEY; CDR2 reads SVGAGI. This CDR3 comprises 15 residues. The V end was cut by 8 bases, the J end by 3 bases, with 17 bases between. The CDR3 loop is CASGLSGAYGNTIYF. The CDR3 coding sequence is TGTGCCAGCGGCTTATCGGGAGCGTATGGAAACACCATATATTTT.

The chain links TRBV28 to TRBJ1-5; possibly TRBD1 for D (6 bases). This CDR3 has 15 residues. Trimming removed 7 bases at V and 3 bases at J, with 16 bases between. Per the germline V gene, CDR1 is MDHEN and CDR2 is SYDVKM. CDR3 DNA sequence: TGTGCCAGCACAAAACAGGGAGGGGTCAATCAGCCCCAGCATTTT. Its protein product is CASTKQGGVNQPQHF.

The table lists this clonotype with many counts. The chain joins TRBV4-3 to TRBJ2-2; tentative D call: TRBD2 (5 bases). V gave up 1 base and J gave up 6 bases, with 6 bases separating them. The germline V gene encodes CDR1 LGHNA and CDR2 YSLEER. The CDR3 is made up of 13 amino acids. DNA of the CDR3: TGCGCCAGCAGCCAAGGAGGGTCCGGGGAGCTGTTTTTT. It encodes CASSQGGSGELFF.

This clonotype was observed a few times. The V call is TRBV6-5, the J call TRBJ2-1; 7 bases are shared with TRBD1. The length of the CDR3 is 11 residues. The germline CDR1 and CDR2 sequences are MNHEY and SVGAGI. The trim removed 7 bases at V and 8 bases at J, leaving 2 bases unmatched. CDR3 in DNA: TGTGCCAGCACGACAGGGTATGAGCAGTTCTTC. This gives the protein CASTTGYEQFF.

This clonotype was recorded a few times. The chain combines TRBV20-1 with TRBJ1-6, with 7 bases aligning to TRBD1. This CDR3 has 13 residues. Germline V gene data show CDR1 as DFQATT and CDR2 as SNEGSKA (reference sequence). J gave up 8 bases and V 4 bases, and 5 bases lay outside the gene matches. CDR3 sequence reads: CSAMTGPDSPLHF. In DNA, the CDR3 is TGCAGTGCTATGACAGGGCCCGATTCACCCCTCCACTTT.